The next 21 T cell receptor beta chains were all read from a single sample in a study of long-term antiretroviral therapy in people with HIV (dated by TCRdb to between 2021 and 2022). Sequencing of the TRB variable region was done with the immunoSEQ hsTCRB v3.0 assay at survey level resolution. Drawn from immuneACCESS, this table holds only the in-frame rearrangements with V and J called that TCRdb kept. Clones are partly lost; checked studies trace under half to an unresolved V gene and leave the rest unexplained. Here the sample has around 20,000 clones; over 60% occur a single time. Of the sample, approximately 15% is held by the ten largest clones. The sequenced sample was unsorted PBMCs, obtained 0.5 years before starting antiretroviral therapy. These receptors all stem from a woman in her forties or fifties with HIV.

This chain links TRBV30 with TRBJ1-3; D may be TRBD1 (6 bases). Trimming took 3 bases from V and 0 from J, leaving 15 bases between them. The germline V gene encodes CDR1 GTSNPN and CDR2 SVGIG (reference sequence). The CDR3 sequence is 16 residues long. CDR3 in amino acids: CAWSALTGGSGNTIYF. The CDR3 coding sequence is TGTGCCTGGAGCGCCTTGACAGGTGGCTCTGGAAACACCATATATTTT. The full variable domain, completed using reference TRBV30 and TRBJ1-3, is SQTIHQWPATLVQPVGSPLSLECTVEGTSNPNLYWYRQAAGRGLQLLFYSVGIGQISSEVPQNLSASRPQDRQFILSSKKLLLSDSGFYLCAWSALTGGSGNTIYFGEGSWLTVV.

This clone came up a few times. This rearrangement joins TRBV11-3 to TRBJ2-5; D is ambiguous. The CDR3 runs 15 residues. Trimming pared 1 base from V and 0 bases from J, leaving 9 bases between. Germline lookup yields CDR1 SGHNT and CDR2 YENEEA. This CDR3 reads CASSLGGSYQETQYF. For the CDR3, the DNA is TGTGCCAGCAGCTTAGGAGGATCGTACCAAGAGACCCAGTACTTC.

J is TRBJ2-3 and V is TRBV7-9; 7 positions match TRBD1. The V segment lost 5 bases and the J segment 2 bases; nucleotides outside the gene matches: 4. The CDR3 covers 14 residues. In germline, CDR1 is SEHNR, CDR2 FQNEAQ (reference sequence). The CDR3 region is CASSRDRDTDTQYF. CDR3 coding DNA: TGTGCCAGCAGCCGGGACAGAGACACAGATACGCAGTATTTT. Filled out from reference TRBV7-9 and TRBJ2-3, the complete variable domain reads DTGVSQNPRHKITKRGQNVTFRCDPISEHNRLYWYRQTLGQGPEFLTYFQNEAQLEKSRLLSDRFSAERPKGSFSTLEIQRTEQGDSAMYLCASSRDRDTDTQYFGPGTRLTVL.

The chain carries TRBV20-1 and TRBJ2-1, with D tentatively TRBD1 (6 bases). The CDR3 is 11 residues long. The V and J ends lost 6 bases and 12 bases respectively, with 15 bases between them. Germline-derived CDR1 and CDR2 are DFQATT and SNEGSKA (reference sequence). The CDR3: CSASAGVPQFF. CDR3 in DNA: TGCAGTGCCTCCGCAGGGGTCCCGCAGTTCTTC.

CDR3 loop: CASSLSGKPTGELFF. CDR3 nucleotide sequence: TGTGCCAGCAGCTTATCCGGAAAACCCACCGGGGAGCTGTTTTTT. The chain couples TRBV7-9 to TRBJ2-2; D is undetermined. Trimming shortened V by 2 bases and J by 4 bases, and 11 bases separated the two germline ends. CDR1 SEHNR and CDR2 FQNEAQ come from the germline V gene (reference sequence). CDR3 length: 15 residues.

V usage is TRBV29-1 and J usage is TRBJ2-2; no clear D gene. This CDR3 has 13 residues. Germline V gives CDR1 SQVTM, CDR2 ANQGSEA. Trimming removed 1 base at V and 4 bases at J, with 7 bases between. The CDR3 protein is CSVEVRITGELFF. The CDR3 bases are TGCAGCGTTGAAGTCAGAATCACCGGGGAGCTGTTTTTT.

The chain is built from TRBV11-2 and TRBJ1-2, with a weak D call TRBD1 (5 bases). V gave up 1 base and J gave up 7 bases, with 13 bases separating them. Looked up from germline, CDR1 is SGHAT and CDR2 is FQNNGV. The CDR3 totals 14 residues. Written as DNA, the CDR3 is TGTGCCAGCAGCTTAGGCAGGGCGGATAGTGGCTACACCTTC. It encodes CASSLGRADSGYTF.

This clone was detected only once. This chain uses TRBV7-6 with TRBJ2-5; 8 nucleotides agree with TRBD2. CDR3 length: 14 residues. V shed 6 bases and J 5 bases; nucleotides not matched to a gene: 8. Germline V CDR1 and CDR2: SGHVS, FNYEAQ. The CDR3: CASSSRGVGETQYF. CDR3 DNA: TGTGCCAGCAGTTCGCGGGGGGTTGGTGAGACCCAGTACTTC.

This chain uses TRBV7-9 with TRBJ1-1; no clear D. V was clipped by 2 bases and J by 1 base, with 5 bases between them. CDR3 size: 13 residues. Germline CDR1 is SEHNR and CDR2 is FQNEAQ (reference sequence). The CDR3 loop is CASSLMENTEAFF. CDR3 DNA sequence: TGTGCCAGCAGCTTAATGGAGAACACTGAAGCTTTCTTT.

The V gene is TRBV14, the J gene TRBJ1-4, with no clear D. The germline V gene encodes CDR1 SGHDN and CDR2 FVKESK. The ends were cut back, 4 bases at V and 8 bases at J, with 14 bases in the middle. This CDR3 region has 14 residues. CDR3 region: CASSRVGVSEKLFF. The CDR3 DNA reads TGTGCCAGCAGCCGGGTGGGAGTTAGCGAAAAACTGTTTTTT.

The CDR3 protein is CASSTTFGVFTDTQYF. Written as DNA, the CDR3 is TGTGCCAGTAGTACCACCTTCGGCGTTTTCACAGATACGCAGTATTTT. The genes are TRBV19 and TRBJ2-3; D not certain. Germline CDR1 reads LNHDA; CDR2 reads SQIVND (reference sequence). This CDR3 comprises 16 residues. V was pared by 4 bases and J by 2 bases, with 16 bases between. The full variable domain, with the rest looked up from reference TRBV19 and TRBJ2-3, is DGGITQSPKYLFRKEGQNVTLSCEQNLNHDAMYWYRQDPGQGLRLIYYSQIVNDFQKGDIAEGYSVSREKKESFPLTVTSAQKNPTAFYLCASSTTFGVFTDTQYFGPGTRLTVL.

The chain employs TRBV5-1 and TRBJ2-3, with TRBD1 as a possible D gene (6 bases). Per germline, CDR1 SGHRS and CDR2 YFSETQ. V was shortened by 2 bases and J by 0 bases, with 19 bases between the two germline ends. The CDR3 spans 18 residues. This CDR3 is CASSFPRERQGSTDTQYF. DNA for the CDR3: TGCGCCAGCAGCTTTCCCAGGGAAAGGCAGGGGAGCACAGATACGCAGTATTTT.

The V and J genes are TRBV18 and TRBJ1-1; 8 bases are shared with TRBD1. From germline, CDR1 is KGHSH and CDR2 LQKENI. Germline trimming cut 3 bases from V and 5 bases from J; bases unmatched to any gene: 11. This CDR3 is 16 amino acids long. The CDR3 region is CASSPLDRGGRTEAFF. The CDR3 nucleotides are TGTGCCAGCTCACCGCTTGACAGGGGTGGGCGAACTGAAGCTTTCTTT.

This clone qualifies as medium-sized (0.01 to 0.1%). The V gene is TRBV12-5, the J gene TRBJ2-5, with a possible D match to TRBD1 (6 bases). The CDR3 runs 14 residues. Trimming removed 2 bases at V and 7 bases at J, with 14 bases between. From germline, CDR1 is LGHNT and CDR2 FRNRAP. Here the CDR3 reads CASGLSGELGTQYF. The CDR3 DNA follows: TGTGCTAGTGGTTTGTCAGGGGAGCTGGGGACCCAGTACTTC.

The V and J genes are TRBV11-2 and TRBJ2-7; TRBD1 agrees at 11 bases. The trim removed 4 bases at V and 6 bases at J, leaving 2 bases unmatched. The CDR3 contains 13 residues. Germline-derived CDR1 and CDR2 are SGHAT and FQNNGV. Written as DNA, the CDR3 is TGTGCCAGCAGCTGGGACAGGGGGACCGAGCAGTACGTC. Translated: CASSWDRGTEQYV.

The chain uses TRBV7-7 and TRBJ2-2, with 8 bases identical to TRBD1. CDR1 and CDR2 (germline): SSHAT, FNYEAQ (reference sequence). V lost 5 bases to trimming and J lost 9 bases; unmatched junction nucleotides: 5. CDR3 size: 13 residues. This chain's CDR3 is CASSLRTGRELFF. The CDR3 coding sequence is TGTGCCAGCAGCCTAAGGACAGGGCGGGAGCTGTTTTTT.

The chain carries TRBV11-2 and TRBJ2-5; 7 positions match TRBD2. Germline lookup yields CDR1 SGHAT and CDR2 FQNNGV. The CDR3 has 18 residues. The V segment lost 2 bases and the J segment 2 bases; nucleotides outside the gene matches: 14. The chain's CDR3 is CASSLFNGGSREQETQYF. The CDR3 bases are TGTGCCAGCAGCTTATTCAACGGGGGGTCCCGAGAACAAGAGACCCAGTACTTC.

V is TRBV15 and J is TRBJ1-1; possible D gene TRBD1, 6 bases. V shed 4 bases and J shed 6 bases, with 18 bases lying between them. This CDR3 comprises 15 residues. CDR1 is LNHNV, CDR2 YYDKDF, per germline (reference sequence). The chain's CDR3 is CATSITGSMGPEAFF. CDR3 coding DNA: TGTGCCACCAGCATTACAGGGTCAATGGGGCCTGAAGCTTTCTTT.

The chain joins TRBV6-1 to TRBJ2-5, with D tentatively TRBD1 or TRBD2 (5 bases each). Trimming took 2 bases from V and 0 from J, leaving 13 bases between them. This CDR3 is built from 16 residues. In germline, CDR1 is MNHNS, CDR2 SASEGT. CDR3 sequence reads: CASSELLAGNQETQYF. CDR3 coding DNA: TGTGCCAGCAGTGAACTCCTAGCAGGGAACCAAGAGACCCAGTACTTC.

The J gene is TRBJ2-6, the V gene TRBV2; 8 bases line up with TRBD1. The J segment lost 1 base and the V segment lost 8 bases, leaving 4 bases of the junction unmatched. Per the germline V gene, CDR1 is SNHLY and CDR2 is FYNNEI. The CDR3 runs 15 residues. The CDR3, as DNA: TGTGCCAGCTCGGGACAGGCGTCTGGGGCCAACGTCCTGACTTTC. Its translation: CASSGQASGANVLTF. Full variable domain (rest looked up from reference TRBV2 and TRBJ2-6): EPEVTQTPSHQVTQMGQEVILRCVPISNHLYFYWYRQILGQKVEFLVSFYNNEISEKSEIFDDQFSVERPDGSNFTLKIRSTKLEDSAMYFCASSGQASGANVLTFGAGSRLTVL.

The chain couples TRBV7-9 to TRBJ1-1; a possible D gene is TRBD1 (5 bases). Germline V gene lookup returns CDR1 SEHNR and CDR2 FQNEAQ (reference sequence). The V gene lost 5 bases and the J gene lost 0 bases, with 25 bases spanning the gap. CDR3 length: 19 residues. CDR3 sequence reads: CASSPGTGLRDWLNTEAFF. CDR3 bases: TGTGCCAGCAGCCCGGGGACTGGCCTGAGGGACTGGTTGAACACTGAAGCTTTCTTT.